The subject of this entry is one T cell receptor beta chain. Libraries were prepared by immunoSEQ multiplex PCR; TCRdb keeps only in-frame clonotypes and omits some of them. Of about 200,000 clones listed, approximately 82% are singletons. The source of the sample is a study of blood T cell repertoires in COVID-19. In Cohort 3, a recovered donor had either two negative PCRs, clearance, or symptom resolution. The origin of this receptor is a man aged 35 to 55 who had recovered from COVID-19. The sequenced material came from PBMCs or T cells enriched from blood (not recorded which).

The CDR3 reads CASSPWGGGTEAFF. The CDR3 DNA is TGTGCCAGCAGTCCTTGGGGCGGGGGCACTGAAGCTTTCTTT. The genes are TRBV7-9 and TRBJ1-1; D may be TRBD1 (5 bases). V gave up 6 bases and J gave up 4 bases, with 15 bases separating them. The CDR3 is made up of 14 amino acids. Germline V CDR1 and CDR2: SEHNR, FQNEAQ (reference sequence). Full variable domain (rest looked up from reference TRBV7-9 and TRBJ1-1): DTGVSQNPRHKITKRGQNVTFRCDPISEHNRLYWYRQTLGQGPEFLTYFQNEAQLEKSRLLSDRFSAERPKGSFSTLEIQRTEQGDSAMYLCASSPWGGGTEAFFGQGTRLTVV.